These T cell receptor beta chains were read from a single sample in a study of synovial regulatory T cells in juvenile arthritis. This table comes from immunoSEQ multiplex PCR, and its TCRdb copy is limited to in-frame clones, with some not included. The sample table includes roughly 2,600 clones. Sequencing was done on a sample of Treg cells from the synovium. These receptors all stem from a donor aged 2-30 years with juvenile idiopathic arthritis. The CDR3 runs from the conserved cysteine through the conserved F or W. Fields, in order: V gene, clone size, J gene, CDR3 protein. Some rows have no size entry. The others give once, few or many, or a class for an expanded clone.

v_gene: TRBV19
abundance: medium-sized
j_gene: TRBJ2-2
CDR3aa: CASTRGLARTGELFF

v_gene: TRBV5-1
abundance: medium-sized
j_gene: TRBJ2-1
CDR3aa: CASSLGGRANNEQFF

v_gene: TRBV4-1
abundance: medium-sized
j_gene: TRBJ2-7
CDR3aa: CASSQDGISYEQYF

v_gene: TRBV7-2
abundance: -
j_gene: TRBJ2-2
CDR3aa: CASSLAHGLEDTGELFF

v_gene: TRBV5-1
abundance: -
j_gene: TRBJ2-1
CDR3aa: CASSAVPPSYNEQFF

v_gene: TRBV7-9
abundance: -
j_gene: TRBJ1-1
CDR3aa: CASIGTRDTEAFF

v_gene: TRBV5-1
abundance: -
j_gene: TRBJ2-7
CDR3aa: CASSLGRGVYEQYF

v_gene: TRBV7-9
abundance: -
j_gene: TRBJ1-2
CDR3aa: CASSLLRPDSYYGYTF

v_gene: TRBV7-2
abundance: -
j_gene: TRBJ2-2
CDR3aa: CASSLEPRLASTGELFF

v_gene: TRBV28
abundance: medium-sized
j_gene: TRBJ1-2
CDR3aa: CASSRLGARGYTF

v_gene: TRBV30
abundance: medium-sized
j_gene: TRBJ1-5
CDR3aa: CAWSSGYGTGRFFSNQPQHF

v_gene: TRBV7-9
abundance: medium-sized
j_gene: TRBJ2-1
CDR3aa: CASSLKTFYLAGGYNEQFF

v_gene: TRBV2
abundance: medium-sized
j_gene: TRBJ2-1
CDR3aa: CASSADRLQGQLF

v_gene: TRBV30
abundance: medium-sized
j_gene: TRBJ1-1
CDR3aa: CAWSGQGAGGLNTEAFF

v_gene: TRBV15
abundance: -
j_gene: TRBJ1-4
CDR3aa: CATSSGQGAEKLFF

v_gene: TRBV28
abundance: -
j_gene: TRBJ2-1
CDR3aa: CASSRQVYNEQFF

v_gene: TRBV19
abundance: -
j_gene: TRBJ2-6
CDR3aa: CASSIFYSLSGANVLTF

v_gene: TRBV11-2
abundance: -
j_gene: TRBJ2-7
CDR3aa: CASSLIYRDVLYEQYF

v_gene: TRBV19
abundance: medium-sized
j_gene: TRBJ1-3
CDR3aa: CASTTAGFGNTIYF

v_gene: TRBV7-7
abundance: -
j_gene: TRBJ2-3
CDR3aa: CASSLGTATDTQYF

v_gene: TRBV7-2
abundance: -
j_gene: TRBJ2-1
CDR3aa: CASSRLLAGGSNEQFF

v_gene: TRBV2
abundance: medium-sized
j_gene: TRBJ1-5
CDR3aa: CASSDRTARPQHF

v_gene: TRBV6-4
abundance: -
j_gene: TRBJ1-2
CDR3aa: CASSDRGDIPWDYGYTF

v_gene: TRBV7-2
abundance: -
j_gene: TRBJ2-4
CDR3aa: CASSFTKDSWNIQYF

v_gene: TRBV19
abundance: -
j_gene: TRBJ2-7
CDR3aa: CASSSGTGIYEQYF

v_gene: TRBV19
abundance: -
j_gene: TRBJ1-2
CDR3aa: CASSDREYAGGYTF

v_gene: TRBV7-2
abundance: medium-sized
j_gene: TRBJ2-2
CDR3aa: CASRGGPGTGELFF

v_gene: TRBV4-3
abundance: -
j_gene: TRBJ2-7
CDR3aa: CASSQDFGRQGESYEQYF

v_gene: TRBV20-1
abundance: -
j_gene: TRBJ2-7
CDR3aa: CSAYTGYEQYF

v_gene: TRBV18
abundance: medium-sized
j_gene: TRBJ1-4
CDR3aa: CASSPTIQGPAEKLFF

v_gene: TRBV7-9
abundance: -
j_gene: TRBJ1-3
CDR3aa: CASLPDRTSYSGNTIYF

v_gene: TRBV28
abundance: -
j_gene: TRBJ2-7
CDR3aa: CATAIRTGLRYEQYF

v_gene: TRBV19
abundance: -
j_gene: TRBJ1-2
CDR3aa: CASSPQGQDYGYTF

v_gene: TRBV2
abundance: -
j_gene: TRBJ2-2
CDR3aa: CASSGGAGELFF

v_gene: TRBV28
abundance: -
j_gene: TRBJ2-5
CDR3aa: CASSLPAGTPKETQYF

v_gene: TRBV30
abundance: -
j_gene: TRBJ2-5
CDR3aa: CAWSPGGETQYF

v_gene: TRBV13
abundance: -
j_gene: TRBJ2-5
CDR3aa: CASSYASGTSGFYEQYF

v_gene: TRBV5-4
abundance: -
j_gene: TRBJ1-2
CDR3aa: CASSQGGGGYTF

v_gene: TRBV28
abundance: -
j_gene: TRBJ1-5
CDR3aa: CAGQGRISSNQPQHF

v_gene: TRBV2
abundance: -
j_gene: TRBJ1-5
CDR3aa: CASSQTEHNQPQHF

v_gene: TRBV7-9
abundance: -
j_gene: TRBJ2-7
CDR3aa: CASSLVSDEQYF

v_gene: TRBV4-2
abundance: -
j_gene: TRBJ2-1
CDR3aa: CASSQDTLAYNEQFF

v_gene: TRBV28
abundance: medium-sized
j_gene: TRBJ1-5
CDR3aa: CASSSYPGQGWNQPQHF

v_gene: TRBV14
abundance: -
j_gene: TRBJ2-3
CDR3aa: CASSHSRAAQLGTQYF

v_gene: TRBV19
abundance: -
j_gene: TRBJ2-2
CDR3aa: CASRGWNTGELFF

v_gene: TRBV5-1
abundance: -
j_gene: TRBJ2-2
CDR3aa: CASSPTLGGRTGELFF

v_gene: TRBV7-9
abundance: -
j_gene: TRBJ2-1
CDR3aa: CAPPNTRSGSRHEQFF

v_gene: TRBV7-8
abundance: medium-sized
j_gene: TRBJ2-7
CDR3aa: CAGSKVAGTYGEQYF

v_gene: TRBV27
abundance: -
j_gene: TRBJ2-7
CDR3aa: CASSYARSYEQYF

v_gene: TRBV29-1
abundance: medium-sized
j_gene: TRBJ2-7
CDR3aa: CSVEDIRTYEQYF

v_gene: TRBV7-2
abundance: medium-sized
j_gene: TRBJ1-4
CDR3aa: CASSYRAGREKLFF

v_gene: TRBV5-1
abundance: -
j_gene: TRBJ1-1
CDR3aa: CASSLVASSPEAFF

v_gene: TRBV7-9
abundance: medium-sized
j_gene: TRBJ1-2
CDR3aa: CASSSPLTQGEDGYTF

v_gene: TRBV25-1
abundance: -
j_gene: TRBJ2-7
CDR3aa: CASSTGGNYEQYF

v_gene: TRBV28
abundance: medium-sized
j_gene: TRBJ1-6
CDR3aa: CASSLGAGNSPLHF